The 6 T cell receptor beta chains below were found in one sample sequenced in a study of CD8+CD57+ T cells in acquired aplastic anemia. According to the study, genomic DNA was the template for TCR beta VDJ and CDR3 profiling. Via MiXCR, TCRdb re-called the reads, giving one row per CDR3 protein. Here the sample spans 200,000 to 300,000 distinct CDR3 sequences, less than 85% being singletons. Whoever was chosen for sequencing had shown CD8+CD57+ cell expansion by flow cytometry. The sequencing input was sorted CD4+, CD8+, or CD8+CD57+ T cells (not recorded which) from PBMCs. The receptors were gathered from a human donor with aplastic anemia.

The gene calls are TRBV7-2 and TRBJ2-7, with TRBD2 as a possible D gene (6 bases). The germline V and J ends were trimmed by 4 bases and 2 bases, with 12 bases remaining between them. This CDR3 comprises 14 residues. Germline V gene lookup returns CDR1 SGHTA and CDR2 FQGNSA. CDR3 protein: CASSSRASAYEQYF. In DNA, the CDR3 is TGTGCCAGCAGCTCACGCGCTAGCGCCTACGAGCAGTACTTC.

This clonotype showed up just once. At one end, the junction sequence differs from germline, possibly due to a read error. V is TRBV7-9 and J is TRBJ2-3; 9 nucleotides align to TRBD2. The CDR3 runs 14 residues. Germline values: CDR1 SEHNR, CDR2 FQNEAQ (reference sequence). As DNA, the CDR3 is TGTGCCAGCAGCTTGGTAGTAGCGGGGGTCCATGGTGACTTT. Protein: CASSLVVAGVHGDF.

V and J are TRBV7-6 and TRBJ2-1; D is perhaps TRBD2 (6 bases). The germline V and J ends were trimmed by 3 bases and 10 bases, with 22 bases remaining between them. The CDR3 covers 16 residues. The V gene's germline CDR1 is SGHVS and CDR2 FNYEAQ. The CDR3 bases are TGTGCCAGCAGCTTTCAAGGAAGCGGCGGGGCCAACGAGCAGTTCTTC. It translates to CASSFQGSGGANEQFF. The variable domain in full, with the rest retrieved from reference TRBV7-6 and TRBJ2-1, is GAGVSQSPRYKVTKRGQDVALRCDPISGHVSLYWYRQALGQGPEFLTYFNYEAQQDKSGLPNDRFSAERPEGSISTLTIQRTEQRDSAMYRCASSFQGSGGANEQFFGPGTRLTVL.

The V call is TRBV7-9, the J call TRBJ2-7; 8 bases fit TRBD1. After removal of 5 bases from V and 4 bases from J, the junction contained 19 bases not matched to a gene. Germline CDR1 SEHNR, CDR2 FQNEAQ (reference sequence). This CDR3 region has 18 residues. Written as DNA, the CDR3 is TGTGCCAGCAGCCCCCAGACAGGGGATCACACAGTTTCGTACGAGCAGTACGTC. Encoded protein: CASSPQTGDHTVSYEQYV.

The chain carries TRBV24-1 and TRBJ1-2; D unresolved. V lost 9 bases and J 8 bases, leaving 12 bases between the germline ends. CDR1 is KGHDR and CDR2 is SFDVKD in the germline V gene. The CDR3 contains 11 residues. CDR3 residues: CATSLGWGYTF. CDR3 nucleotides: TGTGCCACCTCGTTAGGCTGGGGCTACACCTTC.

A note on this clonotype: One junction end does not reproduce the germline sequence, and a read error may be involved. The genes are TRBV5-4 and TRBJ2-1; a possible D gene is TRBD2 (6 bases). Germline assignment: CDR1 SGHNT and CDR2 YYREEE (reference sequence). There are 15 residues in the CDR3. In nucleotides, the CDR3 is TGTGCCAGCAGCTTGACTAGCACTTCTTCCAATGAGCAGCTCTTC. Translating it yields CASSLTSTSSNEQLF. Complete variable domain (other parts from reference TRBV5-4 and TRBJ2-1): ETGVTQSPTHLIKTRGQQVTLRCSSQSGHNTVSWYQQALGQGPQFIFQYYREEENGRGNFPPRFSGLQFPNYSSELNVNALELDDSALYLCASSLTSTSSNEQLFGPGTRLTVL.